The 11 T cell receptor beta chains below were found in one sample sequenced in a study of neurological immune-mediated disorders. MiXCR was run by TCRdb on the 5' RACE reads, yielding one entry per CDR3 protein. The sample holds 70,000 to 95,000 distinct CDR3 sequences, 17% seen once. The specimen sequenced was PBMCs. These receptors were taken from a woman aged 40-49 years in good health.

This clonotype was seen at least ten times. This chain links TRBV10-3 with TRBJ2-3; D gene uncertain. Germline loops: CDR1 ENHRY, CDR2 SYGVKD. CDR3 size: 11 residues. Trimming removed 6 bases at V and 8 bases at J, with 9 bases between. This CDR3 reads CAISFKSTQYF. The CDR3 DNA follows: TGTGCCATCAGCTTCAAGTCTACGCAGTATTTT.

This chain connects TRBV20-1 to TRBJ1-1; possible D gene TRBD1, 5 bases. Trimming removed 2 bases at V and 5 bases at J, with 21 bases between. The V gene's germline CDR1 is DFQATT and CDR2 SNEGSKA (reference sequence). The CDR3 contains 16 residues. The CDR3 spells CSARIRVGGFRTEAFF. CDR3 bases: TGCAGTGCTAGAATCAGGGTGGGAGGGTTCCGGACTGAAGCTTTCTTT.

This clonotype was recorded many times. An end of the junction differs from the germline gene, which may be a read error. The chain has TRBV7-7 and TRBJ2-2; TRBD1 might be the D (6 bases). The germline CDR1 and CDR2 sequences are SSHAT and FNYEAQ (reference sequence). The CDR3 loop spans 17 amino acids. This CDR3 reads CASSLSGRGSNTGELFF. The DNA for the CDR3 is TGTGCTAGCAGCTTAAGTGGCAGGGGATCGAACACCGGGGAGCTGTTTTTT.

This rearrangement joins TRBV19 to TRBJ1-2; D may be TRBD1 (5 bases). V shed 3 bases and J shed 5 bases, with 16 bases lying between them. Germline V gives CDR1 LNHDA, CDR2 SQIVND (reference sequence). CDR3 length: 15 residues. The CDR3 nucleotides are TGTGCCAGTAGTATGAGGCAGGGATCCGGATATGGCTACACCTTC. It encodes CASSMRQGSGYGYTF.

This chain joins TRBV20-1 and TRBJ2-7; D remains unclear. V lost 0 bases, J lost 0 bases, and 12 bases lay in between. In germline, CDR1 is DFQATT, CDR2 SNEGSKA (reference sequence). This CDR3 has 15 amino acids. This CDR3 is CSARDGPSTSYEQYF. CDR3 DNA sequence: TGCAGTGCTAGAGACGGGCCCTCAACCTCCTACGAGCAGTACTTC.

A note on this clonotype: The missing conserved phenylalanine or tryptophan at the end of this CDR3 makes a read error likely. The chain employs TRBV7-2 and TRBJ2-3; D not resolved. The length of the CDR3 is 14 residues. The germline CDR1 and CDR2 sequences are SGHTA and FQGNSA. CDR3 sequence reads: CDSSLLLGTDTQYY. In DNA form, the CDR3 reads TGTGACAGCAGCTTACTCCTCGGCACAGATACGCAGTATTAT.

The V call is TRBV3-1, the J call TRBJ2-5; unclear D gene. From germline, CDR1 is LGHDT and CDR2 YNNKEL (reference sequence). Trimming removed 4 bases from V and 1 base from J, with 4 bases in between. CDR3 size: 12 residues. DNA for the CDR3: TGTGCCAGCAGCCGAAGCCAAGAGACCCAGTACTTC. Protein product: CASSRSQETQYF.

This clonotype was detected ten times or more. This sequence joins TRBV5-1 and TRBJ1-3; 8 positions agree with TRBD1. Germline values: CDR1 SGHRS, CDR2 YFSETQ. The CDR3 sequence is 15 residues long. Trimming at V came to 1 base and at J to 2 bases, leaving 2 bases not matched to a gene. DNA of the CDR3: TGCGCCAGCAGCTTGTCACAGGGGGCTGGAAACACCATATATTTT. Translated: CASSLSQGAGNTIYF.

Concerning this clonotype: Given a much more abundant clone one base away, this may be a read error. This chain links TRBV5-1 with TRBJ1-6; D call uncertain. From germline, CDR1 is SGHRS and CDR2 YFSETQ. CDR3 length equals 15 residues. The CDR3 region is CASSSDGSYNSPLQF. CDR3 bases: TGCGCCAGCAGTTCTGACGGATCCTATAATTCACCCCTCCAATTT.

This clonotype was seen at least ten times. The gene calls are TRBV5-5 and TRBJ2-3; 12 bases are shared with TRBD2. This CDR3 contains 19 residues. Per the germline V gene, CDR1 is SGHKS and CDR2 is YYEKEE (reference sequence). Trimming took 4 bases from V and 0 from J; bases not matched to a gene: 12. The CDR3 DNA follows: TGTGCCAGCAGCCCCTCACTAGCGGGGGGTTCGACTAGCACAGATACGCAGTATTTT. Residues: CASSPSLAGGSTSTDTQYF.

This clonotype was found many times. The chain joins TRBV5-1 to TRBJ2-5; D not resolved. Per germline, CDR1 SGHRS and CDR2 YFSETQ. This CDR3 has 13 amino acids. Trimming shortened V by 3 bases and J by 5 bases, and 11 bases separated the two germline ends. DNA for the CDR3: TGCGCCAGCAGCTCAGACCTGGGGGAGACCCAGTACTTC. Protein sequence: CASSSDLGETQYF.